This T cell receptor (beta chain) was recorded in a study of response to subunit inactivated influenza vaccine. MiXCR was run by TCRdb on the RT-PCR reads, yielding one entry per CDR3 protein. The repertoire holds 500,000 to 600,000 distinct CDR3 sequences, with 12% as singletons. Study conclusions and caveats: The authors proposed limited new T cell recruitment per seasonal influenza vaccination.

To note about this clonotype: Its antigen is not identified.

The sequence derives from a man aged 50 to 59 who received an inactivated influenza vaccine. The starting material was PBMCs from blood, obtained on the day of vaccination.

The CDR3 DNA reads as TGTGCCAGCAGTCGGGGGCTAAACACAGATACGCAGTATTTT. It specifies CASSRGLNTDTQYF. The rearrangement links TRBV6-1 to TRBJ2-3; TRBD1 or TRBD2 may be the D gene (6 bases each). The V and J ends lost 5 bases and 2 bases respectively, with 11 bases between them. Germline lookup yields CDR1 MNHNS and CDR2 SASEGT. There are 14 residues in the CDR3.